This TCR beta chain appears in the sequencing data of a study of blood T cells in healthy people across ages. On this clonotype: Possible read error: a much larger clone is one base away.

The authors ran a second PCR of 7 to 11 cycles using a sample-barcoded 5' primer and a J-beta primer mix. MiXCR, applied by TCRdb to the 5' RACE reads, yields one record per CDR3 protein. The sample lists roughly 1,700,000 distinct CDR3 sequences, approximately 28% seen once, with about 8% in the top ten. The CDR3 has 17 residues. Germline assignment: CDR1 MGHRA and CDR2 YSYEKL. Deletions cut 3 bases from V and 7 bases from J, with 25 bases between. The chain employs TRBV4-1 and TRBJ2-7; D might be TRBD2 (5 bases). Sequenced sample: blood. This TCR came from a woman in her twenties or thirties in good health. The CDR3 region is CASSHDMTGMNPHEQYF. The DNA of the CDR3 is TGCGCCAGCAGCCACGACATGACGGGGATGAACCCCCATGAGCAGTACTTC.